The source of this TCR beta chain is a study of control samples from healthy donors and cancer patients. CDR1 is SNHLY and CDR2 is FYNNEI in the germline V gene. The CDR3 is 13 residues long. The V end lost 4 bases, the J end lost 1 base, and 7 bases lay between the germline ends. The assay was immunoSEQ multiplex PCR, and TCRdb's table has in-frame clones only and misses some. The repertoire includes 140,000 or so clones, around 86% of them detected once, and 4.9% sits in the top ten. This chain links TRBV2 with TRBJ2-5, with D possibly TRBD1 on 5 matching bases. The receptor was derived from a man aged 30 to 39 in good health. Sequencing was done on a sample of blood. CDR3 in amino acids: CASSAQGQETQYF. CDR3 DNA: TGTGCCAGCAGTGCCCAGGGCCAAGAGACCCAGTACTTC.